This T cell receptor beta chain was documented in a study of T cell responses to AZD1222 COVID-19 vaccine. Study summary: Second-dose intervals near 4 or 12 weeks were combined.

With respect to this clone: No antigen is known for it.

Study-level points and caveats: Mostly white British, mostly female donors; authors suggested clonal diversity may be underestimated. The study reported that nearly half of spike-specific TCRs target unmutated variant regions. It was only a handful of AZD1222 recipients who were seropositive at baseline.

From germline, CDR1 is SGHRS and CDR2 YFSETQ. This CDR3 is built from 15 residues. With V trimmed by 4 bases and J by 9 bases, 13 bases remained unmatched. Data came from immunoSEQ multiplex PCR; TCRdb stores just in-frame clones and leaves some out. The data contain 150,000 or so clones, approximately 94% of them singletons. The input for sequencing was peripheral blood, taken on day 0 of AZD1222 vaccination. This chain connects TRBV5-1 to TRBJ2-1; TRBD1 agrees at 7 bases. The receptor was isolated from an adult in good health. CDR3 DNA sequence: TGCGCCAGCAGCCCCTCGACAGGGCAAGGCAGTGAGCAGTTCTTC. Translated: CASSPSTGQGSEQFF.